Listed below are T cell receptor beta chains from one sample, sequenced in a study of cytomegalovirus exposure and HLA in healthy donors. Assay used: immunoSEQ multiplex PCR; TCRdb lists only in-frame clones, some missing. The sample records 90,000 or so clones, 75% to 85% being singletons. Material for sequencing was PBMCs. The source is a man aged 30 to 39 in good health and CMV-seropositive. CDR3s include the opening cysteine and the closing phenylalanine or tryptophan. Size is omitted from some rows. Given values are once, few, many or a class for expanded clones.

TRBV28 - CASSFQGAGRGGSTDTQYF
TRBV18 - CASSPGSSYEQYF
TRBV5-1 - CASSPGQPATNEKLFF
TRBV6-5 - CASRTGQGRETQYF
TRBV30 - CAWSVRSTDTQYF
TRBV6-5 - CASISTGNGYTF
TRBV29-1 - CSVEGTGDNEKLFF
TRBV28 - CASSPGTVVHEQYF
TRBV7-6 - CASSLWREYNEQFF
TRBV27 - CASSPMVRVTDTQYF
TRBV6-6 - CASTQREGTGELFF
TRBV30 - CACRISIYEQYF
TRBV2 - CASSETGGGGSEQFF
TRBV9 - CASSVGVGQGAFKNIQYF
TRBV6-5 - CASSSQQGQGQPQHF
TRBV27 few CASGVQGALEQYF
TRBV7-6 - CASSLGTGNTDTQYF
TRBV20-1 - CSAIVNTEAFF
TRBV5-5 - CASSPRDRGLVTEAFF
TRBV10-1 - CASSERSGRIHEQYF
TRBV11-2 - CASSLQGSYEQYF
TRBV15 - CATSSIPGRENIQYF
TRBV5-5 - CASGRQGGNEQYF
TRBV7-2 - CASSSATGNQPQHF
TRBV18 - CASSPTGGGTDTQYF
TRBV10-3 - CAISVGQGNSPLHF
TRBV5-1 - CASSRSTGAYEQYF
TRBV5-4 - CASSPTGSPYEQYF
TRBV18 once CASSPGTGVNYGYTF
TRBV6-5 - CASRETRTGSYEQYF
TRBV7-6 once CASSYYMNTEAFF
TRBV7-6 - CASSSEGFYNEQFF
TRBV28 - CASTTRRTGGGREQYF
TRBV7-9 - CASSLAGGPESYEQYF
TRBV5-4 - CASSEKRTSYNEQFF
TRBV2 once CASSEAPPGHLNTEAFF
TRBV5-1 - CASSWGTGGYEQYF
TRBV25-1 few CASSEMAGGTDTQYF
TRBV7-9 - CASSLAAGLMNTEAFF
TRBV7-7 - CASSPFQGGTEAFF
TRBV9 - CASSVDGGRQRNEQYF
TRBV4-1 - CASSPGGGGVPDTQYF
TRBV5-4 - CASSLGLAGPDTQYF
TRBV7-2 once CASSAGQNNYGYTF
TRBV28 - CASRRLPAGELFF
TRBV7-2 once CASSPLSGSQQYF
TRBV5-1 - CASSSPLDRGQDEQYF
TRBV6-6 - CASSTNRFNYGYTF
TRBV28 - CASSRTSGSKSYEQYF
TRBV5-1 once CASSLGGPPEQYF
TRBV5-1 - CASSSLGAYNEQFF
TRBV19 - CASSMGWGTSGILTDTQYF
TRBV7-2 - CASSARQGGRNGYTF
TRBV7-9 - CSSSHGLAFQETQYF
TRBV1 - CTSSPFRDEQFF
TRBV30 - CAWSLYNEQFF
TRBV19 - CASSIDGSFSRGTQPQHF
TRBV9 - CASKRGSSGEQYF
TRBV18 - CASSRLTGTNYQETQYF
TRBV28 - CASRASGKDEQFF